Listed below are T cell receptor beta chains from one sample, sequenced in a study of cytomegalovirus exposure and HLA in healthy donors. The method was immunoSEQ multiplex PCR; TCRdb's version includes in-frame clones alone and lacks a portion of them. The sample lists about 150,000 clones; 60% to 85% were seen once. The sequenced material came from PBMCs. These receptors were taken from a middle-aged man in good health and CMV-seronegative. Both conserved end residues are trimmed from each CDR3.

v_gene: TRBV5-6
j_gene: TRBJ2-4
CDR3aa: ASTLSTTAKNSQY

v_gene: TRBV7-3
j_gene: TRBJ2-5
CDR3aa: ASSFSGQETQY

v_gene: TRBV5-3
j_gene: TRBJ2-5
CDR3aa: ARSLWPHSLSETQY

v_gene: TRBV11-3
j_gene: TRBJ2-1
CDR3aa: ASSSWTSDNEQF

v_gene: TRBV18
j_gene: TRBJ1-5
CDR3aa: ASSPTTDSNQPQH

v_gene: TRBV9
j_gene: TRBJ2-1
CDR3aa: ASSLSGSSYNEQF

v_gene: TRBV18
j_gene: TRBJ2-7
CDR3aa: ASSRPGTASYEQY

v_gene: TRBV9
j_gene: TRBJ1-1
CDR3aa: ASSVDGQRIMNTEAF

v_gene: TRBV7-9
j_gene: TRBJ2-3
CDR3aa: ASSLDGLSTDTQY

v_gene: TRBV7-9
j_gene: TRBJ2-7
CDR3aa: ASSRRNEALTYEQY

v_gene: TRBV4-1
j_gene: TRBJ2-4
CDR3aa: ASSPPAGGDIQY

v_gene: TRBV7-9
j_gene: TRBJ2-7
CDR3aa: SSSPWNGQDAYEQY

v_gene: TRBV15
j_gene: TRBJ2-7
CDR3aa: ATSRQGSYEQY

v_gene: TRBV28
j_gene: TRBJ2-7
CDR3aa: ASSFGPGLAGPIVDYEQY

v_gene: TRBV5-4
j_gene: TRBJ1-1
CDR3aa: ASSLESRNTEAF

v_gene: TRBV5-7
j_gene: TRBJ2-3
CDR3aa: ASTDTFAPGLATDTQY

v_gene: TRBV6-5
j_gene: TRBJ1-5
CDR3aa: ASRAGSNQPQH

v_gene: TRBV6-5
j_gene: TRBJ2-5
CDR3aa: ASSYYGGDQETQY

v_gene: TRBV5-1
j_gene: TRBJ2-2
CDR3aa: ASSLQRTSGGNTGELF

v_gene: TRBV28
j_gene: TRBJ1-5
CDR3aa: ASSLRVVDNQPQH

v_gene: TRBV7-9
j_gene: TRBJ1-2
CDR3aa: ASSLAGGLGYT

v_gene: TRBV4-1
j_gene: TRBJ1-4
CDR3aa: ASSQDPGRAGTNEKLF

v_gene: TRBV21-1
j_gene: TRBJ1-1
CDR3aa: ASSTAGTVHTEAF

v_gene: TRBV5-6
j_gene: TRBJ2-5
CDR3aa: ASSPAGQAAWAQY

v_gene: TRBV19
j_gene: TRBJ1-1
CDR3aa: ASSSLPGWNTEAF

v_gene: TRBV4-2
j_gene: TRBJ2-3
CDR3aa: ASSQDPGGAHADTQY

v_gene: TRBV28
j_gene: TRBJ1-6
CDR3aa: ASSGRSNSPLH

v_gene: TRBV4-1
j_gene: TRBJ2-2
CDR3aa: ASSQDEVGLAVNTGELF

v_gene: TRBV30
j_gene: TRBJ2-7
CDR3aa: AWDLGLAYEQY

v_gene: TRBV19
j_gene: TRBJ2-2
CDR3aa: AVTGWGAGELF

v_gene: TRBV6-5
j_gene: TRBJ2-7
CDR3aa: ASSSYAGTAYEQY

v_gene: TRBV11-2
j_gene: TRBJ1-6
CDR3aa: ASSLDSWDKDSPLH

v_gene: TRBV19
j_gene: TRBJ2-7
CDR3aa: ASSIGGTSAIYEQY

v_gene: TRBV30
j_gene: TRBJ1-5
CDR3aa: AWSPGTGGEEPQH

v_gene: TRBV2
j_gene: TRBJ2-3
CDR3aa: ASSEALSTDTQY

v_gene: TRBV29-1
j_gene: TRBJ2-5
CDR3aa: SVEDAGRTYQETQY

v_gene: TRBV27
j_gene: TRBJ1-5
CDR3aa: ASSPLGFQPQH

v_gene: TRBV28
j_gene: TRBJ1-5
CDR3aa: ASSRDTLQPQH

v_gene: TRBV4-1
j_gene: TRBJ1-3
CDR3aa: ASSQGGQGPSGNTIY

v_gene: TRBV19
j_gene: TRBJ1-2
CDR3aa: ASTPGSQQLYGYT